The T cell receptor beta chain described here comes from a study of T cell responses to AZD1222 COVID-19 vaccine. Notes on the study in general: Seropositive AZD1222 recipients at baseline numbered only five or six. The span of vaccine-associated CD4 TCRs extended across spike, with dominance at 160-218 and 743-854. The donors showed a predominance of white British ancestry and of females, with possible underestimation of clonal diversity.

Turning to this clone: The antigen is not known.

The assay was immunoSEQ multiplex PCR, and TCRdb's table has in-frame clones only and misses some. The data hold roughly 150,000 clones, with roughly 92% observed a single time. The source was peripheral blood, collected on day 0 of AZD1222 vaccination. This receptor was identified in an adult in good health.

The CDR3 coding sequence is TGTGCCAGCAGCAACGCCCCGGGACAGGCCTCCTACGAGCAGTACTTC. Translated: CASSNAPGQASYEQYF. J is TRBJ2-7 and V is TRBV21-1; the table's D call of TRBD1 was not tested on the DNA. TRBV21-1 is classified as a pseudogene. The length of the CDR3 is 16 residues.